Below, 5 T cell receptor beta chains from the same sample are listed, as sequenced in a study of OX40 agonist ivuxolimab in advanced cancers. The library was obtained by the immunoSEQ multiplex PCR assay. TCRdb limited this immuneACCESS table to in-frame rearrangements with V and J called. A share of clones is missing; checked studies link under half to unresolved V genes, and the rest is unexplained. The table for this sample lists around 35,000 clones; 81% of them were counted only once. In total, the top ten clones hold about 1.3% of the sample. The source material was CD4+ or CD8+ T cells sorted from blood, sampled in a trial of the OX40 agonist ivuxolimab. These receptor sequences come from an adult with an advanced solid tumor such as melanoma, head and neck, liver or kidney cancer.

This clone was observed a handful of times. The chain combines TRBV28 with TRBJ1-2, with D unresolved. This CDR3 has 11 amino acids. The germline V and J ends were trimmed by 6 bases and 4 bases, with 6 bases remaining between them. Germline V lookup: CDR1 MDHEN, CDR2 SYDVKM. The CDR3 DNA sequence: TGTGCCAGCAGAGAGGGCTATGGCTACACCTTC. As protein: CASREGYGYTF.

V is TRBV28 and J is TRBJ1-2; a weak D match, TRBD1 (5 bases). Deletions cut 6 bases from V and 4 bases from J, with 9 bases between. The germline gives CDR1 MDHEN, CDR2 SYDVKM. The CDR3 is made up of 12 amino acids. CDR3 sequence: CASSSGAYGYTF. CDR3 in DNA: TGTGCCAGCAGCTCCGGGGCCTATGGCTACACCTTC.

This sequence joins TRBV6-1 and TRBJ1-1; no definite D call. The germline V gene encodes CDR1 MNHNS and CDR2 SASEGT. The CDR3 is made up of 11 amino acids. The V gene lost 6 bases and the J gene lost 10 bases, with 12 bases spanning the gap. CDR3 nucleotides: TGTGCCAGCAGGCAAACTGGTCGAGCTTTCTTT. It translates to CASRQTGRAFF.

The V gene is TRBV5-1, the J gene TRBJ1-5; D is perhaps TRBD1 (5 bases). Germline CDR1 is SGHRS and CDR2 is YFSETQ. This CDR3 contains 15 residues. V was clipped by 1 base and J by 6 bases, with 14 bases between them. The DNA for the CDR3 is TGCGCCAGCAGCTTGCTAGGGGAAAAAGGTCAGCCCCAGCATTTT. The encoded protein is CASSLLGEKGQPQHF.

Of note for this clone: An end of the junction does not agree with germline; a read error may underlie this. The chain is built from TRBV10-3 and TRBJ2-3; TRBD2 aligns across 7 bases. Germline CDR1 and CDR2: ENHRY and SYGVKD. This CDR3 has 12 residues. The CDR3: CAIATSTDTQYF. CDR3 nucleotide sequence: TGTGCCATCGCGACTAGCACGGATACGCAGTATTTT.